The 20 T cell receptor beta chains given below trace back to one sample, sequenced in a study of radiotherapy plus CTLA-4 blockade in lung cancer. Clones were sequenced by immunoSEQ multiplex PCR, and TCRdb holds only the in-frame ones, with some missing. The sample lists 75,000 to 100,000 clones, 60% to 75% occurring once. The sequenced sample was peripheral blood, obtained from a patient treated with radiotherapy plus ipilimumab. These receptors came from a human donor with non-small cell lung cancer who had a partial response to radiotherapy plus ipilimumab. Some clones in this sample may be carry-over from other donors' samples.

A few counts support this clone. In DNA form, the CDR3 reads TGTGCCAGCAGTGAACTTACAGGGGTGAGAGAAAAACTGTTTTTT. Translating it yields CASSELTGVREKLFF. The rearrangement uses TRBV6-1 and TRBJ1-4; 7 positions match TRBD1. The CDR3 extends over 15 amino acids. The trim removed 2 bases at V and 8 bases at J, leaving 8 bases unmatched. CDR1 is MNHNS and CDR2 is SASEGT in the germline V gene.

The chain uses TRBV6-5 and TRBJ1-1, with D possibly matching TRBD1 (6 bases). CDR3 length: 12 amino acids. Trimming took 6 bases from V and 7 from J, leaving 12 bases between them. Germline lookup yields CDR1 MNHEY and CDR2 SVGAGI. The CDR3 sequence: CASSQDSSEAFF. The CDR3, as DNA: TGTGCCAGCAGCCAGGACAGCAGTGAAGCTTTCTTT.

V usage is TRBV7-9 and J usage is TRBJ2-6; TRBD2 agrees at 7 bases. Germline CDR1 SEHNR, CDR2 FQNEAQ (reference sequence). V lost 4 bases and J lost 0; bases outside the gene matches: 9. The CDR3 has 18 residues. The CDR3 DNA follows: TGTGCCAGCAGCTCCGAATTGGGGGGGAGCTCTGGGGCCAACGTCCTGACTTTC. It encodes CASSSELGGSSGANVLTF.

The rearrangement uses TRBV30 and TRBJ1-6; D remains ambiguous. The CDR3 covers 17 residues. CDR1 GTSNPN and CDR2 SVGIG come from the germline V gene (reference sequence). Trimming took off 3 bases at V and 3 bases at J, with 18 bases between the two ends. CDR3 nucleotides: TGTGCCTGGAGCCCCCCGGAGAGGCCGAGCTATAATTCACCCCTCCACTTT. It codes for CAWSPPERPSYNSPLHF.

The V call is TRBV6-6, the J call TRBJ1-6; D is perhaps TRBD1 (5 bases). Per germline, CDR1 MNHNY and CDR2 SVGAGI (reference sequence). This CDR3 region has 16 residues. V was shortened by 0 bases and J by 9 bases, with 15 bases between the two germline ends. CDR3 amino acids: CASSYSEGRGGSPLHF. The CDR3 DNA sequence: TGTGCCAGCAGTTACTCGGAGGGAAGGGGTGGTTCACCCCTCCACTTT.

Details on this clone: The sample holds other DNA sequences that translate to the same CDR3. The chain has TRBV7-9 and TRBJ1-1; D remains unclear. The V gene's germline CDR1 is SEHNR and CDR2 FQNEAQ (reference sequence). There are 13 residues in the CDR3. The V and J ends lost 4 bases and 0 bases respectively, with 6 bases between them. Here the CDR3 reads CASSSTVNTEAFF. The CDR3 DNA reads TGTGCCAGCAGCTCAACAGTGAACACTGAAGCTTTCTTT.

The chain links TRBV27 to TRBJ1-1; maybe TRBD1 (6 bases). The CDR3 extends over 12 amino acids. From germline, CDR1 is MNHEY and CDR2 SMNVEV (reference sequence). Trimming left V 6 bases short and J 6 bases short, with 11 bases between. The CDR3 nucleotides read TGTGCCAGCAGCGGACAGAATTCTGAAGCTTTCTTT. Amino acid sequence: CASSGQNSEAFF.

This clone has a single count. The V gene is TRBV2, the J gene TRBJ2-7; D is perhaps TRBD2 (6 bases). The germline V gene has CDR1 SNHLY and CDR2 FYNNEI. V was trimmed by 6 bases and J by 3 bases, leaving 21 bases between them. This CDR3 is built from 16 residues. CDR3 loop: CASRGGETGLFYEQYF. For the CDR3, the DNA is TGTGCCAGCAGGGGGGGAGAAACGGGCCTATTCTACGAGCAGTACTTC.

This sequence joins TRBV6-1 and TRBJ1-4; D gene uncertain. This CDR3 is 14 amino acids long. V was pared by 3 bases and J by 2 bases, with 7 bases between. Germline lookup yields CDR1 MNHNS and CDR2 SASEGT. The CDR3 protein is CASSDFSTNEKLFF. CDR3 DNA sequence: TGTGCCAGCAGTGATTTCTCTACTAATGAAAAACTGTTTTTT.

The chain uses TRBV5-1 and TRBJ2-7; D is possibly TRBD1 (6 bases). Per the germline V gene, CDR1 is SGHRS and CDR2 is YFSETQ. The CDR3 runs 14 residues. V lost 2 bases and J 2 bases, leaving 11 bases between the germline ends. CDR3 sequence: CASSLTQGPYEQYF. CDR3 DNA: TGCGCCAGCAGCTTAACACAGGGCCCCTACGAGCAGTACTTC.

The V and J genes are TRBV5-1 and TRBJ2-1; the match to TRBD2 covers 13 bases. CDR1 SGHRS and CDR2 YFSETQ come from the germline V gene. J gave up 10 bases and V 4 bases, and 8 bases lay outside the gene matches. The CDR3 covers 15 residues. The CDR3 DNA sequence: TGCGCCAGCAGCCGTGGACTAGCGGGAGCGGAGGAGCAGTTCTTC. Translated, it gives CASSRGLAGAEEQFF.

This clone showed up just once. The chain joins TRBV7-2 to TRBJ1-4; 7 nucleotides agree with TRBD1. CDR1 SGHTA and CDR2 FQGNSA come from the germline V gene. With V trimmed by 9 bases and J by 8 bases, 9 bases remained unmatched. This CDR3 is built from 13 residues. The DNA of the CDR3 is TGTGCCAGTTCACAGGGGCCTGACGAAAAACTGTTTTTT. Translation: CASSQGPDEKLFF.

This rearrangement joins TRBV29-1 to TRBJ2-5; 7 bases are a match to TRBD1. The CDR3 is made up of 12 amino acids. J lost 2 bases, V lost 7 bases, and 4 bases had no gene match. Germline CDR1 is SQVTM and CDR2 is ANQGSEA. The CDR3 bases are TGCAGCGCTAAGGGACAGCAAGAGACCCAGTACTTC. It translates to CSAKGQQETQYF.

This chain joins TRBV6-6 and TRBJ2-5; 8 bases line up with TRBD2. Trimming removed 4 bases from V and 5 bases from J; junction bases left unmatched: 3. This CDR3 region has 13 residues. Germline CDR1 MNHNY, CDR2 SVGAGI (reference sequence). The CDR3 DNA is TGTGCCAGCAGTTCTCGGGGGGGGGAGACCCAGTACTTC. As protein: CASSSRGGETQYF.

The chain recombines TRBV6-5 with TRBJ2-7; 8 bases line up with TRBD1. Per germline, CDR1 MNHEY and CDR2 SVGAGI. V was clipped by 6 bases and J by 0 bases; unmatched bases: 7. The CDR3 totals 15 residues. The CDR3 region has the DNA TGTGCCAGCAGGGCGGACAGGGCGAGCTCCTACGAGCAGTACTTC. It translates to CASRADRASSYEQYF.

The V call is TRBV27, the J call TRBJ1-5, with D hard to call. Germline CDR1 and CDR2: MNHEY and SMNVEV (reference sequence). The V end lost 1 base, the J end lost 5 bases, and 12 bases lay between the germline ends. The length of the CDR3 is 15 residues. The CDR3 DNA sequence: TGTGCCAGCAGTTTATGGGCCCGGGGTGATCAGCCCCAGCATTTT. It codes for CASSLWARGDQPQHF.

The chain joins TRBV5-1 to TRBJ1-2; 10 bases fit TRBD1. This CDR3 has 14 amino acids. Germline trimming cut 4 bases from V and 8 bases from J; bases unmatched to any gene: 8. Looked up from germline, CDR1 is SGHRS and CDR2 is YFSETQ. CDR3 region: CASSGGTGAGGYTF. CDR3 nucleotides: TGCGCCAGCAGCGGCGGGACAGGGGCGGGGGGCTACACCTTC. Filled out from reference TRBV5-1 and TRBJ1-2, the complete variable domain reads KAGVTQTPRYLIKTRGQQVTLSCSPISGHRSVSWYQQTPGQGLQFLFEYFSETQRNKGNFPGRFSGRQFSNSRSEMNVSTLELGDSALYLCASSGGTGAGGYTFGSGTRLTVV.

A single count supports this clone. V and J are TRBV5-8 and TRBJ1-1; TRBD1 might be the D (6 bases). The CDR3 is 14 residues long. Germline CDR1 and CDR2: SGHTS and YDEGEE. Deletions cut 1 base from V and 5 bases from J, with 12 bases between. The CDR3 spells CASSLYRAGTEAFF. DNA for the CDR3: TGTGCCAGCAGCTTGTACAGGGCCGGGACTGAAGCTTTCTTT.

The chain combines TRBV19 with TRBJ2-5, with TRBD2 as a possible D gene (5 bases). CDR3 length: 14 amino acids. Germline V gives CDR1 LNHDA, CDR2 SQIVND (reference sequence). V was trimmed by 5 bases and J by 4 bases, leaving 14 bases between them. CDR3 bases: TGTGCCAGTAGTGCCGGGCCGGGAAGAGAGACCCAGTACTTC. Protein sequence: CASSAGPGRETQYF. The whole variable domain, remainder taken from reference TRBV19 and TRBJ2-5, is DGGITQSPKYLFRKEGQNVTLSCEQNLNHDAMYWYRQDPGQGLRLIYYSQIVNDFQKGDIAEGYSVSREKKESFPLTVTSAQKNPTAFYLCASSAGPGRETQYFGPGTRLLVL.

CDR3 amino acids: CAGTLAGEETQYF. As DNA, the CDR3 is TGTGCCGGGACACTAGCGGGAGAAGAGACCCAGTACTTC. This chain links TRBV5-4 with TRBJ2-5; 11 bases are a match to TRBD2. CDR3 length: 13 amino acids. The germline CDR1 and CDR2 sequences are SGHNT and YYREEE (reference sequence). The trim removed 10 bases at V and 3 bases at J, leaving 5 bases unmatched.